This T cell receptor (beta chain) was sequenced in a study of beta chain features in type 1 diabetes. At the level of the study: The study examined roughly 110,000,000 sorted cells across all samples. Broader study findings: The similarity of naive, central memory and Treg TCRB repertoires appeared greater among patients than among healthy donors. TCRB CDR3s were moderately but significantly shorter in Type 1 diabetes patients in all four CD4+ subsets. It was not settled here whether HLA type affects TCRB rearrangement.

Details on this clone: Antigen unknown.

Investigators reverse transcribed all isolated RNA, so they sequenced expressed TCRB transcripts. Regulatory, naive and central memory T cell samples averaged approximately 3.9 million reads. Produced via immunoSEQ multiplex PCR; TCRdb's table is partial and in-frame only. The table records about 280,000 clones, approximately 16% of them present only once. After removal of 5 bases from V and 3 bases from J, the junction contained 4 bases not matched to a gene. The V gene's germline CDR1 is SGHRS and CDR2 YFSETQ. CDR3 length equals 14 residues. The chain employs TRBV5-1 and TRBJ1-2, with 10 bases that match TRBD1. The TCR was taken from a man between 18 and 35 years old with type 1 diabetes. The sequenced material came from naive CD4+ T cells from blood. For the CDR3, the DNA is TGCGCCAGCAGGACAGGGGGCGAGGACTATGGCTACACCTTC. Its protein is CASRTGGEDYGYTF.